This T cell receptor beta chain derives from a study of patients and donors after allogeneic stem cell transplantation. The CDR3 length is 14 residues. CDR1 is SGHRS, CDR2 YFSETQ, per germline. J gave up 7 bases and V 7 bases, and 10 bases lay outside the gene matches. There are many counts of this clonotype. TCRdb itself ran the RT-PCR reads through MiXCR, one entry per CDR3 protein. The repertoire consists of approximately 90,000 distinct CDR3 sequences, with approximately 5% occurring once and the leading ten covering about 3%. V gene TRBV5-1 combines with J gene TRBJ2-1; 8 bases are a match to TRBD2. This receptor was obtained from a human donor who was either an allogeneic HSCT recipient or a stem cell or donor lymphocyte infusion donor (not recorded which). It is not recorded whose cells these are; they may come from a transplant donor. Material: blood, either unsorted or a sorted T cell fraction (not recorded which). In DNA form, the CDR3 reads TGCGCCAGCGGGCAAGGACTAGCCAAAAATGAGCAGTTCTTC. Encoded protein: CASGQGLAKNEQFF. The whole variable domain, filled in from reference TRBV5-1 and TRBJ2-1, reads KAGVTQTPRYLIKTRGQQVTLSCSPISGHRSVSWYQQTPGQGLQFLFEYFSETQRNKGNFPGRFSGRQFSNSRSEMNVSTLELGDSALYLCASGQGLAKNEQFFGPGTRLTVL.